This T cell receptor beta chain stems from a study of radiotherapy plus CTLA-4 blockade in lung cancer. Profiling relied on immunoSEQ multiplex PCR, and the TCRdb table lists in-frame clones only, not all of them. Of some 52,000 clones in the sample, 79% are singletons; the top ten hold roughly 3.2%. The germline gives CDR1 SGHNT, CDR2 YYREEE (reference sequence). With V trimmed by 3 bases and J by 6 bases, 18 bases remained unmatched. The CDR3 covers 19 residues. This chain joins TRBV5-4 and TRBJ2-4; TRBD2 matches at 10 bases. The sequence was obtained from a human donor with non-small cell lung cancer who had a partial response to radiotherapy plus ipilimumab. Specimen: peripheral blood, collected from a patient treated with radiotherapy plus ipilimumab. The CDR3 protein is CASSSYPPLAGVDRNIQYF. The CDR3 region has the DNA TGTGCCAGCAGCTCCTACCCCCCTCTAGCGGGGGTTGATAGAAACATTCAGTACTTC.